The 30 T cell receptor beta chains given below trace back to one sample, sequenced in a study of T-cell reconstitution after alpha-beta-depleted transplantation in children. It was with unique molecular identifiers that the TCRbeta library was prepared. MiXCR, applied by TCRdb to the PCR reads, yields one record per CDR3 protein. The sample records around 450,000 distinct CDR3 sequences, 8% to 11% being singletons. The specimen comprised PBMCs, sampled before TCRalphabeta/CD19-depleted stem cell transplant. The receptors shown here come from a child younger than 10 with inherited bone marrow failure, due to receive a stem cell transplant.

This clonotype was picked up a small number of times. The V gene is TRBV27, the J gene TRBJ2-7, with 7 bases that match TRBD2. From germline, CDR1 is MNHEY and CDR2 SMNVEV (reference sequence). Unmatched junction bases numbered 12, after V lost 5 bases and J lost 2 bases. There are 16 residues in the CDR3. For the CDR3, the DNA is TGTGCCAGCAGTCCGCCGCCTGCCGCGGGAGCCTACGAGCAGTACTTC. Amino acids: CASSPPPAAGAYEQYF.

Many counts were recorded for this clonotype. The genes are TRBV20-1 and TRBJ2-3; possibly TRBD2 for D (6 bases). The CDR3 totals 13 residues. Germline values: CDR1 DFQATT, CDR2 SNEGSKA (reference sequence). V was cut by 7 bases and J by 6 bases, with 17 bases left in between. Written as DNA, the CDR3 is TGCAGTGGGGACTCTTGGGCCTTGGATACGCAGTATTTT. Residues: CSGDSWALDTQYF.

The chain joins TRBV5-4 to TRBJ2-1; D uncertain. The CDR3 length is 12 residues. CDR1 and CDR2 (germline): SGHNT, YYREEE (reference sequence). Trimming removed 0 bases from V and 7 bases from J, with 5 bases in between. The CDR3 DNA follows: TGTGCCAGCAGCTTGGCCCAGAATGAGCAGTTCTTC. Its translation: CASSLAQNEQFF.

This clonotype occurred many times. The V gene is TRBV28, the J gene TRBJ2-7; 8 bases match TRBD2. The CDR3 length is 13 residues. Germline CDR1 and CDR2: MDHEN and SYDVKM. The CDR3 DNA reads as TGTGCAAGCCTTACACGGGGGGGATACGAGCAGTACTTC. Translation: CASLTRGGYEQYF.

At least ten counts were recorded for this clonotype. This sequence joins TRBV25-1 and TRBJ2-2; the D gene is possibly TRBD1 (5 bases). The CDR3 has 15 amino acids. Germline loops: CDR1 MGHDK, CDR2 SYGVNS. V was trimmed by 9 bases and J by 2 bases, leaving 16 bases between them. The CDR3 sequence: CASGYQGSNTGELFF. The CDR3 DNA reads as TGTGCCAGTGGCTACCAGGGATCCAACACCGGGGAGCTGTTTTTT.

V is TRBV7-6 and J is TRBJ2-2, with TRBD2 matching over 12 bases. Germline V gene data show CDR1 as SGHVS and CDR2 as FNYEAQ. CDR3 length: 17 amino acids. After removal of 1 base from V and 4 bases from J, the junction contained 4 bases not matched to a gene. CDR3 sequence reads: CASSLGLAGEGTGELFF. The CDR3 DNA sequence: TGTGCCAGCAGCTTAGGACTAGCGGGAGAGGGCACCGGGGAGCTGTTTTTT.

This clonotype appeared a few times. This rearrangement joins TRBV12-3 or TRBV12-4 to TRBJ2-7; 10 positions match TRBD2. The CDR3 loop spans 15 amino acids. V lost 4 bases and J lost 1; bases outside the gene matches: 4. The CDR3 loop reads CASSYGLAESYEQYF. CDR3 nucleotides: TGTGCCAGCAGTTACGGACTAGCGGAATCCTACGAGCAGTACTTC.

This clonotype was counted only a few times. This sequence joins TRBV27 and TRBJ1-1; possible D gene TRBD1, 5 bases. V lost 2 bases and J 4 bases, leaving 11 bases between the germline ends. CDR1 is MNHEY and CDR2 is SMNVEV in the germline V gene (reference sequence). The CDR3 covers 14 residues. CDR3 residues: CASSLRRAATEAFF. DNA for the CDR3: TGTGCCAGCAGTTTACGCAGGGCGGCCACTGAAGCTTTCTTT.

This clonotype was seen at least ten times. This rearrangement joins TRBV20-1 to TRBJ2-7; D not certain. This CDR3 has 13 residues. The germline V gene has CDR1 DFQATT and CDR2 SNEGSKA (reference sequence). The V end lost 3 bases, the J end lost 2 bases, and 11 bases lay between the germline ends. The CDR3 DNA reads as TGCAGTGCTAGTCGTGTCACTGCCTACGAGCAGTACTTC. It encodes CSASRVTAYEQYF.

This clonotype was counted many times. As DNA, the CDR3 is TGTGCCAGCAGCCTCAGGACTAGCGGATACAATGAGCAGTTCTTC. Translated: CASSLRTSGYNEQFF. V is TRBV7-2 and J is TRBJ2-1; 10 nucleotides align to TRBD2. CDR3 length: 15 residues. Germline CDR1 and CDR2: SGHTA and FQGNSA. V lost 5 bases, J lost 4 bases, and 5 bases stayed unmatched.

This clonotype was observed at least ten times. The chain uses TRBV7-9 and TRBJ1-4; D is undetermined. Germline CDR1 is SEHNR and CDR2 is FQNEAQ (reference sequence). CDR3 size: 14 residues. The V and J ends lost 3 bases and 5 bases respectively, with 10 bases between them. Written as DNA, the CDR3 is TGTGCCAGCAGCTTCGGGGTCGTAAATGAAAAACTGTTTTTT. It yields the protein CASSFGVVNEKLFF.

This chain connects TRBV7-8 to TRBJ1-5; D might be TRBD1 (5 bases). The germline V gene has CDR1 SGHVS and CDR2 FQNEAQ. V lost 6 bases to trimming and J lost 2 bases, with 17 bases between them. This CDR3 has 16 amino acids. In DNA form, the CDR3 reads TGTGCCAGCAGACCACACGGAGAAGGGGGCAATCAGCCCCAGCATTTT. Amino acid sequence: CASRPHGEGGNQPQHF.

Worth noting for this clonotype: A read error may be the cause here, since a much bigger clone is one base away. The CDR3 DNA reads as TGCGCCAGCAGCCAGAAGTCCTCAGGGAACACTGGAAACACCATATATTTT. Protein: CASSQKSSGNTGNTIYF. The gene calls are TRBV4-1 and TRBJ1-3, with D tentatively TRBD1 (5 bases). CDR1 MGHRA and CDR2 YSYEKL come from the germline V gene. The CDR3 has 17 amino acids. The ends were cut back, 3 bases at V and 2 bases at J, with 17 bases in the middle.

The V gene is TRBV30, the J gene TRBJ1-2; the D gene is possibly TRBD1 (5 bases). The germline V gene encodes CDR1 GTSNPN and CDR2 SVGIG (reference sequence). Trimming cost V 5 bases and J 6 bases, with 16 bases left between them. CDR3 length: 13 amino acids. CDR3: CAWSLGGINGYTF. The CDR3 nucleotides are TGTGCCTGGTCATTGGGGGGGATTAATGGCTACACCTTC.

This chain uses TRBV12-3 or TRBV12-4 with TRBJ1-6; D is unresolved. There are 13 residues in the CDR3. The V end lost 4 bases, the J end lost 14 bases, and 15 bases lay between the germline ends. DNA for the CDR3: TGTGCCAGCAGTTCCGGCCCCGGGCGGGCCCTCCACTTT. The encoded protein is CASSSGPGRALHF.

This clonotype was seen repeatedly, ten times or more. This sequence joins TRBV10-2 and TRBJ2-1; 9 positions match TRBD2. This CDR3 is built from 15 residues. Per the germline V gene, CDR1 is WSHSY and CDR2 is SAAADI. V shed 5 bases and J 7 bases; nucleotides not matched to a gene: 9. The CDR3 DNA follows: TGCGCCAGCAGTTTCTTTTCGGGACTAGCAAATGAGCAGTTCTTC. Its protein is CASSFFSGLANEQFF.

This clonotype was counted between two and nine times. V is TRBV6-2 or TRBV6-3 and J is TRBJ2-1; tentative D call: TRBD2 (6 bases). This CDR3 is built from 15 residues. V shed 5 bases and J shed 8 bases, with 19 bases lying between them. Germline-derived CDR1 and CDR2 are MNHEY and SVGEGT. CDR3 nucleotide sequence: TGTGCCAGCAGTCCCCGGGACTTTCTCTCCGATGAGCAGTTCTTC. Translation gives CASSPRDFLSDEQFF.

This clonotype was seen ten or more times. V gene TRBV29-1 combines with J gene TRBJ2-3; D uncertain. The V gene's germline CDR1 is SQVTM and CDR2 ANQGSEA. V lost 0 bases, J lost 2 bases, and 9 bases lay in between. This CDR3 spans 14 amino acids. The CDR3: CSVEDPRPTDTQYF. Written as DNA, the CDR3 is TGCAGCGTTGAAGATCCGAGGCCCACAGATACGCAGTATTTT.

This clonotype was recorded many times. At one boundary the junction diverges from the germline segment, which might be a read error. The CDR3 protein is CSVEDRDLGDTQYF. CDR3 DNA sequence: TGCAGCGTCGAAGACAGGGACCTAGGGGATACGCAGTATTTT. V is TRBV29-1 and J is TRBJ2-3; 7 bases are shared with TRBD1. The germline V gene encodes CDR1 SQVTM and CDR2 ANQGSEA. CDR3 length: 14 residues.

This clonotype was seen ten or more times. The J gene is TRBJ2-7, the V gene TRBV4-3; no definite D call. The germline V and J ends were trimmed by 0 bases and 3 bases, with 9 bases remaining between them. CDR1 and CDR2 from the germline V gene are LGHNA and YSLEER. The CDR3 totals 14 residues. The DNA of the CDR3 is TGCGCCAGCAGCCAAGATAACACCAACTACGAGCAGTACTTC. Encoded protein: CASSQDNTNYEQYF.

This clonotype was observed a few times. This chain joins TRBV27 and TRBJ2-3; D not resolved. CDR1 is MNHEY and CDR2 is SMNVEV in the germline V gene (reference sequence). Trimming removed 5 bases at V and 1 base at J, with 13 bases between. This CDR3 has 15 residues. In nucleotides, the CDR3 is TGTGCCAGCAGTCCCCTAGTGCTAGGCACAGATACGCAGTATTTT. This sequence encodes CASSPLVLGTDTQYF.

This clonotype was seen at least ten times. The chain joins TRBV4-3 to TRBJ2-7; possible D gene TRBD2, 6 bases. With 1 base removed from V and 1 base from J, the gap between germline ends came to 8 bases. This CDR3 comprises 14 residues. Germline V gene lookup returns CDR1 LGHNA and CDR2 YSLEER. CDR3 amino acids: CASSQGGASYEQYF. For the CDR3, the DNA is TGCGCCAGCAGCCAAGGCGGGGCATCCTACGAGCAGTACTTC.

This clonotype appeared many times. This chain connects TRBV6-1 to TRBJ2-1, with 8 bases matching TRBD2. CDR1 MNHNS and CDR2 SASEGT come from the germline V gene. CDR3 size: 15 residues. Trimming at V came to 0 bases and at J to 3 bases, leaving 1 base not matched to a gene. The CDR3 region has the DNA TGTGCCAGCAGTGAAGCACTAGCGGTCTACAATGAGCAGTTCTTC. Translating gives CASSEALAVYNEQFF.

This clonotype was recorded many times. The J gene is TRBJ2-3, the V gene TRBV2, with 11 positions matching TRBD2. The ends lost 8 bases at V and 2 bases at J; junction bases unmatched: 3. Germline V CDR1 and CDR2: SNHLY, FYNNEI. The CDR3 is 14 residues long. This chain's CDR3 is CASLAGGNTDTQYF. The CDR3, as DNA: TGTGCCAGCCTAGCGGGAGGCAACACAGATACGCAGTATTTT.

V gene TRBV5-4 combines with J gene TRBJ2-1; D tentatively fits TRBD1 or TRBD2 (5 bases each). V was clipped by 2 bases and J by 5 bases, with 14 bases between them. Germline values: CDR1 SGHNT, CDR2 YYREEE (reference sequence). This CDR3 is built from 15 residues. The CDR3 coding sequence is TGTGCCAGCAGCTTAGGAAGCGTGGGGGACAATGAGCAGTTCTTC. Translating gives CASSLGSVGDNEQFF. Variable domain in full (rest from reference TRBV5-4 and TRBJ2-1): ETGVTQSPTHLIKTRGQQVTLRCSSQSGHNTVSWYQQALGQGPQFIFQYYREEENGRGNFPPRFSGLQFPNYSSELNVNALELDDSALYLCASSLGSVGDNEQFFGPGTRLTVL.

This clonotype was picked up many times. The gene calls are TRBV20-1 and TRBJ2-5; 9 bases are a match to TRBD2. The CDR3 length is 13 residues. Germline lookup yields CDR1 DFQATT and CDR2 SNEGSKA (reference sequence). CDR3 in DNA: TGCATGGGCGGGAGGGCCCTCCAAGAGACCCAGTACTTC. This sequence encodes CMGGRALQETQYF.

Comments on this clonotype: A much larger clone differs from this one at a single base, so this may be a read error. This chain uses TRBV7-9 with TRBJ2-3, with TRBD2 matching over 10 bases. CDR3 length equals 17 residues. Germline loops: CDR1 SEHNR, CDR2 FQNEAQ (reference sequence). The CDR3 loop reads CASLSPLAGEVLDMQYF. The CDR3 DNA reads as TGTGCCAGCCTCTCCCCGCTAGCGGGAGAAGTTCTTGATATGCAGTATTTT. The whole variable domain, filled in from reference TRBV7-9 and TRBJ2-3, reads DTGVSQNPRHKITKRGQNVTFRCDPISEHNRLYWYRQTLGQGPEFLTYFQNEAQLEKSRLLSDRFSAERPKGSFSTLEIQRTEQGDSAMYLCASLSPLAGEVLDMQYFGPGTRLTVL.

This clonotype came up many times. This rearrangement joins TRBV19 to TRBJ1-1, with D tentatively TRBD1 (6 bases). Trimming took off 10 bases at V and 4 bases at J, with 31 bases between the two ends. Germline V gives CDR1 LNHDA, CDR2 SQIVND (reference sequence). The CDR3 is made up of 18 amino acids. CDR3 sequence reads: CATKPPLGGPYPITEAFF. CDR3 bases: TGTGCCACTAAACCCCCTTTGGGGGGCCCCTACCCCATCACTGAAGCTTTCTTT.

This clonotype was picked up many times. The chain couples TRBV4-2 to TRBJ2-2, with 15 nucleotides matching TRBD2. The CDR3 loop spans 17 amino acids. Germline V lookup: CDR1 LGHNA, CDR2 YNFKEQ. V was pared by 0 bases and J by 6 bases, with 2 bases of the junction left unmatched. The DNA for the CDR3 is TGTGCCAGCAGCCAAGATGGACTAGCGGGAGGGCCCGGGGAGCTGTTTTTT. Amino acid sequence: CASSQDGLAGGPGELFF.

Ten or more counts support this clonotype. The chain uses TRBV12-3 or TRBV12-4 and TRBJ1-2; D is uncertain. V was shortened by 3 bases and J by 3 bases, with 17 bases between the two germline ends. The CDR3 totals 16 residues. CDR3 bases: TGTGCCAGCAGTTTCACCCCGTCGTACGGGGACTATGGCTACACCTTC. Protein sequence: CASSFTPSYGDYGYTF.